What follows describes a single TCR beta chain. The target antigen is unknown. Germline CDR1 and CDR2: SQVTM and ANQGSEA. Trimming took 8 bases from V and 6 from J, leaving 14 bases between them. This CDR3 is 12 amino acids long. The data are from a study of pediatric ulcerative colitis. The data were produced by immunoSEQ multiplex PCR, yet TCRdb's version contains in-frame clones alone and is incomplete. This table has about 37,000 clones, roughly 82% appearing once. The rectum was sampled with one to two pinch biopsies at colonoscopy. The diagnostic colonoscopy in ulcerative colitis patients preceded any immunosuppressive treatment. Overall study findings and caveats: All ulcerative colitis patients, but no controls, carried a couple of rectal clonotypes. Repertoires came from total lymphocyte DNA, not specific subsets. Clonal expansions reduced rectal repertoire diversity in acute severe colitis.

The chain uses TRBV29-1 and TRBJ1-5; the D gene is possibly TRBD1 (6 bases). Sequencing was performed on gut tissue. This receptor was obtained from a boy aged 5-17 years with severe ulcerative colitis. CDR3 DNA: TGCAGCATCGGCAGGGGAGCTCAGCCCCAGCATTTT. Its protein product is CSIGRGAQPQHF. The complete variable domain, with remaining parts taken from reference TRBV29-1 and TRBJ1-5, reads SAVISQKPSRDICQRGTSLTIQCQVDSQVTMMFWYRQQPGQSLTLIATANQGSEATYESGFVIDKFPISRPNLTFSTLTVSNMSPEDSSIYLCSIGRGAQPQHFGDGTRLSIL.